This TCR beta chain was obtained from a study of blood T cell repertoires in COVID-19. For the study at large: The United States, Italy and Spain provided the acute and convalescent COVID-19 samples. Nucleic acid was either cDNA or gDNA, and it came from T cells, B-cell-depleted T cells, or PBMCs.

This CDR3 is 14 amino acids long. Germline V gene data show CDR1 as LGHDT and CDR2 as YNNKEL (reference sequence). This clone was seen ten or more times. A read error may produce the germline difference seen at one junction end. Other DNA sequences from this sample encode an identical CDR3 as well. Authors' analysis steps: Researchers report that nucleated cell counts were estimated from reference gene primer amplification. Clones were read by immunoSEQ multiplex PCR, and TCRdb kept only the in-frame ones, dropping some. V and J calls and clone size are copied from that table; D and trimming were computed from the DNA. The top ten hold approximately 8.4% of the sample, which has approximately 150,000 clones, approximately 80% seen once. Two negative PCRs, clearance, or symptom resolution characterized the recovered Cohort 3 donors.

Sequenced sample: PBMCs or T cells enriched from blood (not recorded which). The origin of this receptor is a woman in her 50s who had recovered from COVID-19. The gene calls are TRBV3-1 (or the pseudogene TRBV3-2) and TRBJ2-5; weak D call: TRBD2 (7 bases). In DNA, the CDR3 is TGTGCCCGCAGCCAAGGGAGGGGGGGGCAGACCCAGTACTTC. It yields the protein CARSQGRGGQTQYF.